Below, 17 T cell receptor beta chains from the same sample are listed, as sequenced in a study of blood T cell repertoires in COVID-19. Sequenced by immunoSEQ multiplex PCR; TCRdb stores in-frame clones only, minus some. This repertoire shows 150,000 to 200,000 clones, around 82% found once; its top ten account for around 6.1%. The specimen was PBMCs or T cells enriched from blood (not recorded which). These receptor sequences come from a man aged 35 to 55 who had recovered from COVID-19.

The chain couples TRBV2 to TRBJ2-3, with 8 bases fitting TRBD2. CDR1 SNHLY and CDR2 FYNNEI come from the germline V gene. This CDR3 has 14 amino acids. Trimming took 6 bases from V and 6 from J; bases not matched to a gene: 8. This CDR3 reads CASSRTQRGDTQYF. In DNA, the CDR3 is TGTGCCAGCAGCCGGACTCAGCGGGGGGATACGCAGTATTTT. The variable domain in full, with the rest retrieved from reference TRBV2 and TRBJ2-3, is EPEVTQTPSHQVTQMGQEVILRCVPISNHLYFYWYRQILGQKVEFLVSFYNNEISEKSEIFDDQFSVERPDGSNFTLKIRSTKLEDSAMYFCASSRTQRGDTQYFGPGTRLTVL.

CDR3 region: CASSAGDRGYTF. DNA for the CDR3: TGTGCCAGCAGCGCGGGCGATCGGGGCTACACCTTC. The chain uses TRBV5-4 and TRBJ1-2, with D uncertain. The germline V and J ends were trimmed by 4 bases and 8 bases, with 12 bases remaining between them. The CDR3 length is 12 residues. From germline, CDR1 is SGHNT and CDR2 YYREEE (reference sequence).

CDR3 region: CATGQLYNEQFF. In nucleotides, the CDR3 is TGTGCCACCGGACAGCTCTACAATGAGCAGTTCTTC. This rearrangement joins TRBV6-6 to TRBJ2-1, with a weak D call TRBD1 (6 bases). This CDR3 is built from 12 residues. The germline CDR1 and CDR2 sequences are MNHNY and SVGAGI (reference sequence). V was clipped by 10 bases and J by 3 bases, with 10 bases between them.

The chain couples TRBV24-1 to TRBJ1-2; weak D call: TRBD1 (5 bases). CDR1 and CDR2 (germline): KGHDR, SFDVKD. CDR3 length: 14 residues. The germline V and J ends were trimmed by 2 bases and 2 bases, with 8 bases remaining between them. The CDR3 reads CATSDSDINYGYTF. The CDR3 bases are TGTGCCACCAGTGATTCGGACATAAACTATGGCTACACCTTC.

This sequence joins TRBV27 and TRBJ1-6; D gene unclear. There are 13 residues in the CDR3. The germline V gene encodes CDR1 MNHEY and CDR2 SMNVEV (reference sequence). V lost 2 bases and J 7 bases, leaving 6 bases between the germline ends. The CDR3 bases are TGTGCCAGCAGTTTAGGCCCGAATTCACCCCTCCACTTT. Amino acid sequence: CASSLGPNSPLHF.

In its sample, this clone was seen a few times. The chain combines TRBV9 with TRBJ1-2, with 8 nucleotides matching TRBD1. CDR1 and CDR2 from the germline V gene are SGDLS and YYNGEE. The CDR3 is made up of 16 amino acids. Unmatched junction bases numbered 7, after V lost 3 bases and J lost 0 bases. In DNA, the CDR3 is TGTGCCAGCAGCGGGGCTTCGACAGGGGCTAACTATGGCTACACCTTC. It yields the protein CASSGASTGANYGYTF.

The V call is TRBV3-1 (or the pseudogene TRBV3-2), the J call TRBJ2-5; TRBD2 is a possible D gene (6 bases). Between the trimmed V and J ends, which lost 0 bases and 5 bases, there was a span of 10 bases. Per the germline V gene, CDR1 is LGHDT and CDR2 is YNNKEL (reference sequence). This CDR3 region has 14 residues. The CDR3 DNA sequence: TGTGCCAGCAGCCAAGAGGCGGGGAGGGAGACCCAGTACTTC. It yields the protein CASSQEAGRETQYF.

The chain has TRBV6-5 and TRBJ1-1; the D is unclear. The V end was cut by 6 bases, the J end by 6 bases, with 8 bases between. Germline V gene lookup returns CDR1 MNHEY and CDR2 SVGAGI. The CDR3 contains 11 residues. CDR3 loop: CASRTNAEAFF. The CDR3 DNA sequence: TGTGCCAGCAGAACAAACGCTGAAGCTTTCTTT.

This chain links TRBV4-2 with TRBJ2-1; D perhaps matches TRBD2 (5 bases). Germline assignment: CDR1 LGHNA and CDR2 YNFKEQ. There are 16 residues in the CDR3. V was clipped by 0 bases and J by 5 bases, with 14 bases between them. CDR3 sequence: CASSQERTGLNNEQFF. The CDR3 DNA reads TGTGCCAGCAGCCAAGAAAGAACGGGGTTGAACAATGAGCAGTTCTTC.

This rearrangement joins TRBV2 to TRBJ1-5, with a possible D match to TRBD1 (6 bases). Trimming removed 7 bases at V and 4 bases at J, with 17 bases between. CDR3 length equals 15 residues. Germline-derived CDR1 and CDR2 are SNHLY and FYNNEI. The DNA for the CDR3 is TGTGCCAGCAAGGGTTACAGGGAAATTAATCAGCCCCAGCATTTT. Protein product: CASKGYREINQPQHF.

This clone occurred once. The CDR3 sequence is CASSLSRAWGYTF. The CDR3 coding sequence is TGCGCCAGCAGCTTGAGCAGGGCCTGGGGCTACACCTTC. This sequence joins TRBV5-1 and TRBJ1-2, with D tentatively TRBD1 (5 bases). V was cut by 1 base and J by 8 bases, with 12 bases left in between. The CDR3 length is 13 residues. Germline values: CDR1 SGHRS, CDR2 YFSETQ.

The chain has TRBV5-1 and TRBJ1-4; weak D call: TRBD1 (5 bases). With 0 bases removed from V and 1 base from J, the gap between germline ends came to 7 bases. This CDR3 has 15 amino acids. Germline CDR1 is SGHRS and CDR2 is YFSETQ. CDR3 DNA sequence: TGCGCCAGCAGCTTGGGGGGACTAACTAATGAAAAACTGTTTTTT. Translation: CASSLGGLTNEKLFF.

V and J are TRBV19 and TRBJ1-5, with 9 bases identical to TRBD1. The CDR3 runs to 15 residues. The germline gives CDR1 LNHDA, CDR2 SQIVND (reference sequence). Unmatched junction bases numbered 7, after V lost 6 bases and J lost 4 bases. CDR3 region: CASRTTGGQNQPQHF. Here the CDR3 DNA reads TGTGCCAGTAGGACGACAGGGGGTCAAAATCAGCCCCAGCATTTT.

This clone appeared once. The chain joins TRBV7-9 to TRBJ1-2, with D hard to call. Trimming stripped 5 bases from V and 13 bases from J, with 14 bases between. Germline CDR1 reads SEHNR; CDR2 reads FQNEAQ (reference sequence). There are 11 residues in the CDR3. The CDR3 region is CASSRDIAPTF. CDR3 DNA: TGTGCCAGCAGCAGAGACATCGCTCCCACCTTC.

The chain recombines TRBV7-8 with TRBJ2-2; 7 nucleotides agree with TRBD1. CDR1 and CDR2 from the germline V gene are SGHVS and FQNEAQ. Germline trimming cut 4 bases from V and 3 bases from J; bases unmatched to any gene: 5. The CDR3 has 15 residues. In DNA form, the CDR3 reads TGTGCCAGCAGCTGGGGGACAGCTGACACCGGGGAGCTGTTTTTT. It encodes CASSWGTADTGELFF.

As regards this clone: This sample includes further DNA sequences coding for the same CDR3. The J gene is TRBJ1-5, the V gene TRBV2; possibly TRBD1 for D (6 bases). The V gene lost 5 bases and the J gene lost 4 bases, with 6 bases spanning the gap. Germline lookup yields CDR1 SNHLY and CDR2 FYNNEI. CDR3 length equals 12 residues. The chain's CDR3 is CASSTGNQPQHF. The CDR3 nucleotides read TGTGCCAGCAGTACAGGGAATCAGCCCCAGCATTTT.

The chain couples TRBV29-1 to TRBJ2-1; D might be TRBD2 (6 bases). The CDR3 totals 11 residues. Trimming shortened V by 7 bases and J by 7 bases, and 11 bases separated the two germline ends. CDR1 and CDR2 from the germline V gene are SQVTM and ANQGSEA. CDR3 sequence (DNA): TGCAGCGCCGAAGGAGGGAATGAGCAGTTCTTC. Its protein product is CSAEGGNEQFF.